The 24 T cell receptor beta chains in this list originate from one sample, sequenced in a study of shared clonotypes between healthy human individuals. Produced via immunoSEQ multiplex PCR; TCRdb's table is partial and in-frame only. The sample lists roughly 1 million clones, 65% to 75% occurring once. The material sequenced was memory CD4+ T cells sorted from blood. Subset denoted: CD45RA-negative fraction. Receptors were obtained from a man between 18 and 35 years old in good health.

This chain uses TRBV5-1 with TRBJ2-1; D gene uncertain. V lost 0 bases to trimming and J lost 6 bases, with 4 bases between them. This CDR3 is built from 12 residues. Germline values: CDR1 SGHRS, CDR2 YFSETQ. CDR3 coding DNA: TGCGCCAGCAGCTTGGAAAGCAATGAGCAGTTCTTC. Translation: CASSLESNEQFF.

The gene calls are TRBV4-2 and TRBJ1-4; no clear D gene. V was trimmed by 1 base and J by 5 bases, leaving 14 bases between them. The CDR3 spans 16 residues. The V gene's germline CDR1 is LGHNA and CDR2 YNFKEQ. CDR3 sequence: CASSQALKSLNEKLFF. The CDR3 DNA follows: TGTGCCAGCAGCCAAGCCCTGAAGAGCTTAAATGAAAAACTGTTTTTT.

The chain uses TRBV27 and TRBJ1-1, with a tentative D call TRBD1 (5 bases). This CDR3 contains 15 residues. Trimming stripped 8 bases from V and 0 bases from J, with 16 bases between. The germline CDR1 and CDR2 sequences are MNHEY and SMNVEV (reference sequence). This CDR3 reads CASGGVGEVNTEAFF. Here the CDR3 DNA reads TGTGCCAGCGGGGGGGTAGGGGAAGTGAACACTGAAGCTTTCTTT.

The chain recombines TRBV28 with TRBJ2-7, with D perhaps being TRBD1 or TRBD2 (5 bases each). CDR1 is MDHEN and CDR2 is SYDVKM in the germline V gene. Trimming took 3 bases from V and 1 from J, leaving 10 bases between them. The CDR3 is 14 amino acids. The chain's CDR3 is CASSFYGASYEQYF. The DNA of the CDR3 is TGTGCCAGCAGTTTTTACGGGGCGTCCTACGAGCAGTACTTC.

This clone was seen at least ten times. The V call is TRBV10-2, the J call TRBJ1-1, with D unresolved. Germline V gene data show CDR1 as WSHSY and CDR2 as SAAADI. V gave up 2 bases and J gave up 3 bases, with 7 bases separating them. The CDR3 runs 13 residues. The CDR3 spells CASSERRHTEAFF. The DNA of the CDR3 is TGCGCCAGCAGTGAGAGGCGACACACTGAAGCTTTCTTT.

CDR3 bases: TGTGCCAGCAGATACCGAAGCACCGGGGAGCTGTTTTTT. Protein: CASRYRSTGELFF. The genes are TRBV6-5 and TRBJ2-2; D is uncertain. CDR3 length equals 13 residues. Germline V gene lookup returns CDR1 MNHEY and CDR2 SVGAGI. Trimming shortened V by 6 bases and J by 4 bases, and 9 bases separated the two germline ends.

The chain links TRBV5-6 to TRBJ2-1; 7 bases agree with TRBD2. Trimming cost V 4 bases and J 8 bases; bases outside gene matches: 21. From germline, CDR1 is SGHDT and CDR2 YYEEEE. The CDR3 consists of 18 residues. Here the CDR3 DNA reads TGTGCCAGCAGCAAGACACGCCTGAAGGGAGGGCCGTTGGATGAGCAGTTCTTC. This codes for CASSKTRLKGGPLDEQFF.

The rearrangement uses TRBV6-1 and TRBJ1-5; D not resolved. This CDR3 comprises 11 residues. Germline V gene data show CDR1 as MNHNS and CDR2 as SASEGT. Trimming pared 10 bases from V and 5 bases from J, leaving 9 bases between. The CDR3 DNA reads TGTGCCACCTCCCCCTATCAGCCCCAGCATTTT. Its translation is CATSPYQPQHF.

This clone was found many times. The identical CDR3 is also encoded by other nucleotide sequences in the sample. The V gene is TRBV7-2, the J gene TRBJ1-5, with a tentative D call TRBD1 (5 bases). This CDR3 region has 14 residues. Germline V gene sequence: CDR1 SGHTA, CDR2 FQGNSA. Trimming cost V 6 bases and J 2 bases, with 11 bases left between them. The CDR3 region is CASSSDSGNQPQHF. The CDR3 DNA follows: TGTGCCAGCAGTTCTGACAGTGGCAATCAGCCCCAGCATTTT.

The CDR3 DNA reads as TGTGCCAGCAGCTTTAGGGGGGTTAGCACAGATACGCAGTATTTT. Its translation: CASSFRGVSTDTQYF. The V gene is TRBV7-8, the J gene TRBJ2-3; D tentatively fits TRBD1 or TRBD2 (6 bases each). Germline lookup yields CDR1 SGHVS and CDR2 FQNEAQ. V lost 3 bases to trimming and J lost 0 bases, with 10 bases between them. CDR3 length: 15 amino acids.

V and J are TRBV5-1 and TRBJ1-6; 8 bases align to TRBD1. V lost 4 bases to trimming and J lost 8 bases; unmatched junction nucleotides: 8. The CDR3 is made up of 15 amino acids. The germline gives CDR1 SGHRS, CDR2 YFSETQ. In DNA form, the CDR3 reads TGCGCCAGCAGCCAGGACAGGGCTGGTTATTCACCCCTCCACTTT. It codes for CASSQDRAGYSPLHF.

The chain joins TRBV30 to TRBJ1-2; D unclear. CDR3 length equals 17 residues. Trimming shortened V by 4 bases and J by 0 bases, and 21 bases separated the two germline ends. CDR1 and CDR2 from the germline V gene are GTSNPN and SVGIG (reference sequence). In DNA form, the CDR3 reads TGTGCCTGGACCCCATCGTCGGGCCGCAGGTCTAACTATGGCTACACCTTC. Its protein product is CAWTPSSGRRSNYGYTF. Drawing the rest from reference TRBV30 and TRBJ1-2, the complete variable domain is SQTIHQWPATLVQPVGSPLSLECTVEGTSNPNLYWYRQAAGRGLQLLFYSVGIGQISSEVPQNLSASRPQDRQFILSSKKLLLSDSGFYLCAWTPSSGRRSNYGYTFGSGTRLTVV.

The V and J genes are TRBV28 and TRBJ2-4; 11 bases line up with TRBD2. V trimming: 6 bases; J trimming: 7 bases; junction bases outside the gene matches: 11. The CDR3 loop spans 16 amino acids. Germline V gene sequence: CDR1 MDHEN, CDR2 SYDVKM. The CDR3 sequence is CASSPSIAGGENIQYF. Written as DNA, the CDR3 is TGTGCCAGCAGCCCCTCTATAGCGGGGGGGGAGAACATTCAGTACTTC.

V is TRBV30 and J is TRBJ1-1, with D uncertain. Germline loops: CDR1 GTSNPN, CDR2 SVGIG (reference sequence). Between the trimmed V and J ends, which lost 0 bases and 6 bases, there was a span of 8 bases. The CDR3 spans 12 residues. The CDR3: CAWSVLLAEAFF. The CDR3 DNA reads as TGTGCCTGGAGTGTACTGTTGGCTGAAGCTTTCTTT.

V usage is TRBV7-9 and J usage is TRBJ2-2; 12 bases align to TRBD2. The germline V gene encodes CDR1 SEHNR and CDR2 FQNEAQ (reference sequence). The CDR3 loop spans 15 amino acids. J gave up 5 bases and V 5 bases, and 3 bases lay outside the gene matches. In DNA form, the CDR3 reads TGTGCCAGCAGCACGGGACTAGCGGGTACCGGGGAGCTGTTTTTT. Its translation is CASSTGLAGTGELFF.

This clone was counted between two and nine times. V gene TRBV10-3 combines with J gene TRBJ1-6; 8 bases fit TRBD1. CDR3 size: 15 residues. From germline, CDR1 is ENHRY and CDR2 SYGVKD. V lost 4 bases and J lost 10; bases outside the gene matches: 9. CDR3 coding DNA: TGTGCCATCAGTGTCGGGGACAGGTTGGGATCACCCCTCCACTTT. It translates to CAISVGDRLGSPLHF.

The V gene is TRBV10-3, the J gene TRBJ2-3; possibly TRBD2 for D (5 bases). Looked up from germline, CDR1 is ENHRY and CDR2 is SYGVKD. V shed 6 bases and J shed 5 bases, with 18 bases lying between them. CDR3 size: 15 residues. The CDR3 spells CAISRATSEGDTQYF. DNA for the CDR3: TGTGCCATCAGCCGGGCGACTTCAGAGGGAGATACGCAGTATTTT.

This chain uses TRBV28 with TRBJ2-7; possible D gene TRBD2, 6 bases. V was clipped by 7 bases and J by 4 bases, with 14 bases between them. Germline lookup yields CDR1 MDHEN and CDR2 SYDVKM. The length of the CDR3 is 13 residues. DNA for the CDR3: TGTGCCAGCAACTCGGGACTCTTATACGAGCAGTACTTC. Amino acid sequence: CASNSGLLYEQYF.

This chain uses TRBV11-2 with TRBJ1-2, with D possibly matching TRBD1 (5 bases). CDR3 length equals 12 residues. From germline, CDR1 is SGHAT and CDR2 FQNNGV. V was cut by 5 bases and J by 8 bases, with 12 bases left in between. The CDR3 coding sequence is TGTGCCAGCAGCATCGGGACCGGAGGCTACACCTTC. Its translation is CASSIGTGGYTF.

This chain uses TRBV5-1 with TRBJ2-2, with a possible D match to TRBD1 (6 bases). The CDR3 is 12 residues long. The V gene's germline CDR1 is SGHRS and CDR2 YFSETQ. Deletions cut 6 bases from V and 7 bases from J, with 10 bases between. The CDR3 sequence: CASNRAGGELFF. In DNA form, the CDR3 reads TGCGCCAGCAACAGGGCTGGCGGGGAGCTGTTTTTT.

Details on this clone: An end of the junction does not agree with germline; a read error may underlie this. V and J are TRBV29-1 and TRBJ2-5; TRBD1 is a possible D gene (6 bases). The CDR3 runs 9 residues. The V gene's germline CDR1 is SQVTM and CDR2 ANQGSEA. CDR3 bases: TGCAGCGTAGAGGAGAACAGGGACTTC. It specifies CSVEENRDF.

The V call is TRBV6-1, the J call TRBJ1-5; 7 nucleotides match TRBD1. Trimming took 4 bases from V and 0 from J; bases not matched to a gene: 3. From germline, CDR1 is MNHNS and CDR2 SASEGT. The CDR3 totals 15 residues. This CDR3 is CASSGTGVSNQPQHF. CDR3 bases: TGTGCCAGCAGTGGAACAGGGGTTAGCAATCAGCCCCAGCATTTT.

V gene TRBV30 combines with J gene TRBJ1-2; possible D gene TRBD1, 5 bases. The CDR3 spans 13 residues. Trimming removed 5 bases from V and 8 bases from J, with 18 bases in between. Germline-derived CDR1 and CDR2 are GTSNPN and SVGIG (reference sequence). The CDR3 reads CAWSLFGREGYTF. In DNA form, the CDR3 reads TGTGCCTGGTCATTGTTCGGCAGGGAAGGCTACACCTTC.

A few counts support this clone. The sample contains more than one DNA sequence encoding this CDR3. The V call is TRBV11-2, the J call TRBJ1-1; TRBD1 might be the D (5 bases). The germline V and J ends were trimmed by 4 bases and 1 base, with 13 bases remaining between them. The CDR3 runs 15 residues. Germline assignment: CDR1 SGHAT and CDR2 FQNNGV. CDR3 coding DNA: TGTGCCAGCAGCTCCCGCTTGGGGGGGAACACTGAAGCTTTCTTT. It yields the protein CASSSRLGGNTEAFF.